This TCR beta chain came from a study of cytomegalovirus exposure and HLA in healthy donors (TCRdb year 2017). For context, the study as a whole: According to an earlier analysis of around 600 of the donors, 200 million or so T cells yielded 117 million unique TCR beta sequences and about 300 Gb of sequence data. Every repertoire in the discovery cohort had been generated on one and the same sequencing platform. Among some 400 genotyped donors of the cohort, an average of roughly 230,000 unique TCR beta nucleotide sequences was sequenced per donor, of which approximately 19% were non-productive. Among the roughly 390 genotyped donors, 81% belonged to the genetic ancestry cluster associated with self-reported Caucasian donors. Class I and class II HLA loci were covered by the typing at four-digit resolution. About five DR-DQ haplotypes were handled as single units for association and clustering because linkage in the cohort was strong. Typing coverage varied by locus: about 620-640 donors for A, B, C, DRB1 and DQB1; approximately 500 for DQA1; about 600 for DPA1; roughly 450 for DPB1. The T cell repertoires of 550 to 850 subjects were profiled by immunosequencing and related to cytomegalovirus serostatus. The later analysis used no new phenotypic data to find candidate immune exposures, relying instead on TCR beta sequences and their occurrence across donors. A separate validation cohort of about 110 different subjects was used in addition to the 666-subject first cohort. To study patterns of TCR occurrence, a later analysis re-analyzed previously published TCR beta repertoires from under 750 donors and added high-resolution HLA genotyping. Approximately 300 gigabases of sequencing data and around 80 million unique TCR sequences made up an early release that covered approximately 620 HLA-typed donors. High-throughput TCR immunosequencing, statistical association of individual TCRs with disease status, and machine learning were combined to predict cytomegalovirus infection status. Donor age, sex, ethnicity and CMV serostatus were compiled together with the repertoire data. The study aimed to test whether cataloging public T cell receptors could reveal signatures of past pathogen exposure. In a later genetic analysis, genome-wide SNP genotypes for about three fifths of the roughly 670 donors were used, and that subset was treated as a discovery cohort. In an earlier analysis of a few hundred of the donors, high-throughput TCR beta sequencing was used to judge whether each TCR beta V gene segment behaved as functional or pseudogenic.

As regards this clone: Its antigen remains unidentified. Base qualities are not recorded, but no much larger clone differs from it by a single base.

CDR1 LNHDA and CDR2 SQIVND were looked up in the germline V gene (reference sequence). The CDR3 starts with the cysteine, ends with the phenylalanine, and has 14 residues. The read is trimmed to its CDR3 DNA, 42 bases read in frame from base 1. V is pared back by 5 bases and J by 5 bases, with 13 bases lying between the germline termini. The cohort comprised hundreds of healthy bone marrow donors. At the time of sampling, all cohort members were nominally healthy, though unrecorded immune exposures were likely present. The donor tested CMV seropositive and was one of the 289 seropositive cohort members. Each donor provided a peripheral blood sample, and peripheral blood mononuclear cells were used for TCR beta sequencing. Genomic DNA extraction from the blood cell samples was performed with the Qiagen DNeasy Blood Extraction Kit. The library was generated by the immunoSEQ multiplex PCR assay. For the multiplex PCR, a mixture combining 60 forward primers for TCR Vbeta segments and 13 reverse primers for TCR Jbeta segments was used. The CDR3 region of rearranged TCR beta genes was amplified from genomic DNA with a multiplex PCR assay. On the Illumina HiSeq System, the amplified TCR beta libraries were sequenced as 87-base-pair reads. Per the authors' processing: A later analysis counted about 80 million unique TCR beta chains across the 700 or so repertoires, and around 12 million of these chains were shared by at least two donors. To remove PCR and sequencing errors, raw reads were error-corrected and collapsed into unique sequences using a nearest-neighbor algorithm that merged closely related sequences. V, D and J gene segments were assigned by aligning CDR3 sequences to IMGT reference sequences. For a sequence to be retained, a match of at least six nucleotides to both a V gene segment and a J gene segment was required. A rearrangement was called productive if the CDR3 had no stop codons and remained in frame with V and J, and every other rearrangement was called non-productive. Following IMGT convention, CDR3 was defined as the stretch from the second conserved V-encoded cysteine up to the conserved J-encoded phenylalanine. In an earlier analysis of some 550 of the donors, sequences lacking an unambiguous match to a single V gene segment were excluded. An earlier analysis of some 610 of the donors called V segments functional above 56.7% productive rearrangements and segregating when the between-donor standard deviation exceeded 5%. A statistical classification framework was developed to diagnose cytomegalovirus status using the catalog of TCR beta chain sequences. A later analysis assigned V and J genes by comparing TCR nucleotide sequences with IMGT/GENE-DB human TR gene sequences. In a later analysis, CDR3 sequences and most-parsimonious VDJ recombination scenarios were assigned using the TCRdist pipeline. A later analysis defined each TCR beta chain by its CDR3 amino acid sequence plus V-gene family, and excluded reads lacking a unique V-gene family. In a later analysis, some 600 highly shared, low-generation-probability nucleotide sequences were removed to address suspected cross-contamination and a sequencing artifact. In a later analysis, a clonal expansion index for each public chain was calculated from normalized within-repertoire ranks of inferred template counts. Generation probabilities in a later analysis came from a VDJ recombination model fitted to out-of-frame rearrangements, and those results were checked against IGoR. Hypergeometric tests were used in a later analysis to score TCR-TCR, TCR-HLA and TCR-CMV co-occurrence, with a repertoire-size bias correction applied to the TCR pairs. False discovery rates were estimated in a later analysis by permuting HLA or CMV assignments 20 times. A later analysis grouped co-occurring TCRs with DBSCAN, adding TCRdist sequence similarity when clustering within HLA-allele-positive subsets. For co-occurrence clustering, repertoires with fewer than 30,000 or more than 120,000 public chains were excluded, along with five or six repertoires with anomalous nucleotide sharing. Sourced from immuneACCESS, this table was stored by TCRdb with only in-frame sequences that have V and J called. A share of the clones is absent; for the studies checked, an unresolved V gene accounts for under half, and the remainder has no known explanation. D and trimming were read from the DNA, whereas the V and J calls and clone size are those reported in that table. For this sample the table gives fewer than 250,000 clones, of which roughly 77% were detected only once. The ten largest account for around 0.42% of the sample.

Broader findings and caveats from the paper: In a later analysis, some 17,000 TCR beta sequences were associated with specific HLA alleles at a false discovery rate of 0.05. A few of the identified cytomegalovirus-associated TCR beta chains were confirmed in vitro to be specific for cytomegalovirus antigens. The sequencing pipeline was judged likely to have produced a cluster of highly shared sequence variants as a technical artifact. Linkage disequilibrium might explain the correlated functional status among segregating V segments, but an unknown experimental factor could not be ruled out. The presence/absence analyses assumed that sequencing depth was roughly uniform across donors, and that assumption may not be true. The earlier analysis of 587 of the donors excluded roughly 17 rarely observed V segments, including chromosome 9 orphons, because counts were too low. According to a later analysis, TCR association rates differed among HLA loci, with DRB1 alleles showing the most associated TCRs and HLA-C alleles showing the fewest. In a later analysis, several top co-occurrence clusters were reported to appear linked to parvovirus B19, influenza, CMV and Epstein-Barr virus. According to a later genetic analysis, donors in an Asian-associated ancestry cluster had fewer N-insertions in productive TCRs than the approximately 710-donor mean. CMV serostatus was the only immune exposure information available for the cohort. The classifier was reported to diagnose cytomegalovirus status with high specificity and sensitivity in both the original cohort and the validation cohort. Because some donors lacked HLA typing at each locus, the association tests relied only on the typed subset. It was suggested by the authors that the approach could potentially be generalized to other disease states and immunological phenotypes. In a later analysis, HLA-associated TCR beta chains showed more clonal expansion and lower generation probabilities than non-associated chains that were equally common. V-gene and J-gene trimming of TCR beta chains was associated with a missense DCLRE1C variant in a later genetic analysis, and the association was replicated in an independent cohort. In this cohort, only TCR beta chains were sequenced, and detectable features were limited by the absence of alpha or paired-chain data. Broadly in line with IMGT annotations, most TCR beta V segments showed up in productive rearrangements about 87% or about 30% of the time in an earlier analysis of approximately 600 of the donors. A further reported finding was that TCR beta sequences accurately predicted the HLA-A and HLA-B alleles for most subjects in the first cohort. In a later analysis, most CMV-associated TCR beta chains were found to appear HLA-restricted, with HLA associations seemingly driven largely by CMV exposure. Most TCR sequences were observed very rarely across donors, whereas some public TCRs were present in many individuals. When HLA alleles, especially DR and DQ, strongly co-occurred, TCR associations were difficult to assign to individual alleles. The study listed 170 or so TCR beta chains as associated with cytomegalovirus. Because the 87-base-pair reads could not distinguish some IMGT-functional V segments, including TRBV6-2 and TRBV6-3, those segments were excluded.

The receptor was isolated from a male donor in good health and CMV-seropositive. The sequencing input was PBMCs. Here the chain combines TRBV19 and TRBJ1-5, and possibly TRBD1, on 6 matching bases. In nucleotide form, the sequence is TGTGCCAGTAGTGGTTCAGGGGTCGATCAGCCCCAGCATTTT. Translated, it reads CASSGSGVDQPQHF.